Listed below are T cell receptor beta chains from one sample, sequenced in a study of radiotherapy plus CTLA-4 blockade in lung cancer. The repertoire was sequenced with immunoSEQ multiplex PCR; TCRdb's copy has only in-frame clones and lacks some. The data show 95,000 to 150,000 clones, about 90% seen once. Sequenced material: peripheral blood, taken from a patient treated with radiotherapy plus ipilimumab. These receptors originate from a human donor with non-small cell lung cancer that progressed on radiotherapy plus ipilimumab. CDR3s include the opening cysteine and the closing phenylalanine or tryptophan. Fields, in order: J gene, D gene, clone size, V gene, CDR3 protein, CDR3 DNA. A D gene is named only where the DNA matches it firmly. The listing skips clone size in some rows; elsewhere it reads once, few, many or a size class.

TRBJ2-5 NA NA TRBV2 CASRSLTGKETQYF TGTGCCAGCAGATCCTTGACAGGCAAAGAGACCCAGTACTTC
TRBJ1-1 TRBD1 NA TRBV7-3 CASSAQGGTEAFF TGTGCCAGCAGCGCCCAGGGGGGGACTGAAGCTTTCTTT
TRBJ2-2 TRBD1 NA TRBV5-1 CASSPGQGAFGELFF TGCGCCAGCAGCCCGGGACAGGGGGCTTTCGGGGAGCTGTTTTTT
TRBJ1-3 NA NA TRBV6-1 CASSATTGPGNTIYF TGTGCCAGCAGCGCAACCACAGGGCCCGGAAACACCATATATTTT
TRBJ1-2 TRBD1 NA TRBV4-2 CASSQGQVNYGYTF TGTGCCAGCAGCCAGGGACAGGTGAACTATGGCTACACCTTC
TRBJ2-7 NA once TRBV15 CATSGDKTSGYEQYF TGTGCCACCAGCGGAGATAAGACCTCAGGTTACGAGCAGTACTTC
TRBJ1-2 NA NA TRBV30 CAWSRQVYGYTF TGTGCCTGGAGTAGACAAGTCTATGGCTACACCTTC
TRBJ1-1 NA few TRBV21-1 CASIPQGRNTEAFF TGTGCCAGCATTCCACAGGGCAGGAACACTGAAGCTTTCTTT
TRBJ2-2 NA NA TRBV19 CASKAGWGAYRGNTGELFF TGTGCCAGTAAGGCGGGTTGGGGTGCTTACCGGGGGAACACCGGGGAGCTGTTTTTT
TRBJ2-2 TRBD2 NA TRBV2 CASSIAGLGGELFF TGTGCCAGCAGCATAGCGGGGTTGGGTGGGGAGCTGTTTTTT
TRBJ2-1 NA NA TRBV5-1 CASSLGREQFF TGCGCCAGCAGCTTGGGTCGTGAGCAGTTCTTC
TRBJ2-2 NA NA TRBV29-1 CSVGRGTGELFF TGCAGCGTTGGCCGAGGGACCGGGGAGCTGTTTTTT
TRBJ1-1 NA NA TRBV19 CASSIGFGDVRAFF TGTGCCAGTAGTATAGGTTTCGGGGATGTGAGAGCTTTCTTT
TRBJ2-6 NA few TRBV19 CASSRRTDVTSGANVLTF TGTGCCAGTAGTCGGAGAACAGACGTTACCTCTGGGGCCAACGTCCTGACTTTC
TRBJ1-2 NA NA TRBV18 CASSPDTPPYGYTF TGTGCCAGCTCACCGGACACACCCCCCTATGGCTACACCTTC
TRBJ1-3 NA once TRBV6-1 CASSVRAGGHSGNTIYF TGTGCCAGCAGTGTAAGAGCCGGGGGACACTCTGGAAACACCATATATTTT
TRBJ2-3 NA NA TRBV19 CASSQLGRLTTDTQYF TGTGCCAGTAGCCAGCTCGGGAGACTCACCACAGATACGCAGTATTTT
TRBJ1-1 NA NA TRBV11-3 CASRKGVDTEAFF TGTGCCAGCCGAAAGGGCGTTGACACTGAAGCTTTCTTT
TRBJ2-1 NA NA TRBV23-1 CASSRKGRVNEQFF TGCGCCAGCAGCCGTAAAGGGCGCGTCAATGAGCAGTTCTTC
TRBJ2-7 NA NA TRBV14 CASSQAGLVGEQYF TGTGCCAGCAGCCAAGCCGGACTTGTGGGGGAGCAGTACTTC
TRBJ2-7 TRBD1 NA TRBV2 CASSERDRGTYEQYF TGTGCCAGCAGTGAGCGGGACAGGGGGACCTACGAGCAGTACTTC
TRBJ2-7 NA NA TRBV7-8 CASSFPVGMGSSYEQYF TGTGCCAGCAGCTTCCCCGTCGGGATGGGGTCTTCGTACGAGCAGTACTTC
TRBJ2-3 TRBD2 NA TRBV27 CASRSGIITDTQYF TGTGCCAGCAGGAGCGGGATCATCACAGATACGCAGTATTTT
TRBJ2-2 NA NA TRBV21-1 CASRRTATGELFF TGTGCCAGCAGGAGGACTGCTACCGGGGAGCTGTTTTTT
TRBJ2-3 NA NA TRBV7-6 CASSLGVADTDTQYF TGTGCCAGCAGCTTAGGTGTTGCAGACACAGATACGCAGTATTTT
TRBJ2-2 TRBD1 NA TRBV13 CASSFWDRAAGELFF TGTGCCAGCAGCTTTTGGGACAGGGCCGCCGGGGAGCTGTTTTTT
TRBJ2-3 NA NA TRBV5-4 CASGVEGGGTDTQYF TGTGCCAGCGGGGTTGAGGGTGGGGGCACAGATACGCAGTATTTT
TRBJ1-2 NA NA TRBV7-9 CASSPRGYQDGYTF TGTGCCAGCAGCCCCAGGGGATACCAGGACGGCTACACCTTC
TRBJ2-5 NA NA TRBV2 CASRGPGETQYF TGTGCCAGCAGGGGCCCCGGAGAGACCCAGTACTTC
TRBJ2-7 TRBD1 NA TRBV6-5 CASRSRTGGTYEQYF TGTGCCAGCAGATCTCGTACAGGGGGAACCTACGAGCAGTACTTC
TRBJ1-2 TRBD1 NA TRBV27 CASSFQTGGAGGYTF TGTGCCAGCAGTTTTCAGACAGGGGGCGCCGGTGGCTACACCTTC
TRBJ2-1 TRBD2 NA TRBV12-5 CASGPPGLAGVGHNEQFF TGTGCTAGTGGCCCCCCCGGACTAGCGGGAGTCGGGCACAATGAGCAGTTCTTC
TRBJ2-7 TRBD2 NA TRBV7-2 CATRASGRYEQYF TGTGCCACCCGGGCTAGCGGGCGATACGAGCAGTACTTC
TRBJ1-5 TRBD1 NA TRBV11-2 CASSSAGGSNQPQHF TGTGCCAGCAGCTCCGCAGGGGGCAGCAATCAGCCCCAGCATTTT
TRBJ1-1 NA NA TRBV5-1 CASRLGVNTEAFF TGCGCCAGCAGACTCGGTGTAAACACTGAAGCTTTCTTT
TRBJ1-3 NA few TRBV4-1 CASSHWGQSGNTIYF TGCGCCAGCAGCCATTGGGGCCAGTCTGGAAACACCATATATTTT
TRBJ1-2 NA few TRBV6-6 CASSYPGGAYGYTF TGTGCCAGCAGTTACCCGGGGGGCGCCTATGGCTACACCTTC
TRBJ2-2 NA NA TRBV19 CASSITGANTGELFF TGTGCCAGTAGCATCACTGGCGCGAACACCGGGGAGCTGTTTTTT
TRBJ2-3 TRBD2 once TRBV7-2 CASSFFSGTADTQYF TGTGCCAGCAGCTTTTTTAGCGGGACGGCAGATACGCAGTATTTT
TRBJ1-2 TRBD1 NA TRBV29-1 CSVLYGKGQRRYGYTF TGCAGCGTTTTGTATGGAAAGGGACAGAGAAGGTATGGCTACACCTTC
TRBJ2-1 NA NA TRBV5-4 CAGSTSYNEQFF TGTGCCGGCAGCACCTCCTACAATGAGCAGTTCTTC
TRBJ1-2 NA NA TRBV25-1 CASSEHGISYGYTF TGTGCCAGCAGTGAGCACGGGATCTCCTATGGCTACACCTTC
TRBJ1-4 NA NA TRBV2 CASSEWQGNEKLFF TGTGCCAGCAGTGAATGGCAGGGAAATGAAAAACTGTTTTTT
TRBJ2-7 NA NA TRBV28 CASTLGGGYYEQYF TGTGCCAGCACCCTTGGGGGCGGATACTACGAGCAGTACTTC
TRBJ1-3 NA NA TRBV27 CAIPPQSGNTIYF TGTGCCATCCCTCCCCAATCTGGAAACACCATATATTTT
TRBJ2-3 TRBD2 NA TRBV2 CASNQRDRDTQYF TGTGCCAGCAACCAGCGGGATAGGGATACGCAGTATTTT
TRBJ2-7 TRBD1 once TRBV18 CASSRLTGVSEQYF TGTGCCAGCTCACGCCTGACAGGGGTTAGCGAGCAGTACTTC
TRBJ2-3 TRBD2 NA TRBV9 CASSVAPSGNTDTQYF TGTGCCAGCAGCGTAGCTCCTAGCGGGAACACAGATACGCAGTATTTT
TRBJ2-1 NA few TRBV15 CATSRDLGGEQFF TGTGCCACCAGCAGAGATTTGGGGGGTGAGCAGTTCTTC
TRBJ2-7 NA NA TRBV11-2 CASSLVRNEQYF TGTGCCAGCAGCTTAGTTCGAAACGAGCAGTACTTC
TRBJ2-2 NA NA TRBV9 CASSVGGIGELFF TGTGCCAGCAGCGTAGGGGGGATCGGGGAGCTGTTTTTT
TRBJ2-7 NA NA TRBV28 CASSRGYEQYF TGTGCCAGCAGCCGAGGGTACGAGCAGTACTTC
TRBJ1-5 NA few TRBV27 CASSFSSSNQPQHF TGTGCCAGCAGTTTCTCTTCGAGCAATCAGCCCCAGCATTTT